Here is one T cell receptor beta chain with its context. Its target is unknown. Genomic DNA of each subset was evenly split across several immunoSEQ plates. Clones were sequenced by immunoSEQ multiplex PCR, and TCRdb holds only the in-frame ones, with some missing. In the table there are millions of clones, roughly 95% of which are singletons. The data derive from a study of shared clonotypes between healthy human individuals. Study outcomes and limitations: A reduction in generation probabilities was seen for non-shared clonotypes relative to those shared by all four donors.

From germline, CDR1 is KGHSH and CDR2 LQKENI. Trimming took 8 bases from V and 4 from J, leaving 9 bases between them. The CDR3 sequence is 13 residues long. The genes are TRBV18 and TRBJ2-6; D is ambiguous. Source material: naive CD4+ T cells sorted from blood. The subset was: CD45RA+ positively selected. This clonotype was sampled from a man between 18 and 35 years old in good health. The CDR3, as DNA: TGTGCCAGCACCTTCCAAGGGGCCAACGTCCTGACTTTC. Protein: CASTFQGANVLTF.